The text below deals with one TCR beta chain. The antigen is undetermined. The germline gives CDR1 SGHDN, CDR2 FVKESK. CDR3 length: 15 amino acids. The germline V and J ends were trimmed by 1 base and 7 bases, with 15 bases remaining between them. These data originate in a study of T cells after yellow fever vaccination. Study overall: Each low-cell-number fraction was prepared by means of SMART-Seq v4 Ultra Low Input. Regarding the study as a whole: The secondary response was weaker, and its peak arrived faster, on day 5 versus 15.

Template-switching 5'RACE yielded the TCR cDNA; a universal primer site and UMIs were added in the process. MiXCR was run by TCRdb on the 5' RACE reads, yielding one entry per CDR3 protein. In the table there are roughly 300,000 distinct CDR3 sequences, roughly 6.8% of which are singletons. V is TRBV14 and J is TRBJ2-3; D possibly uses TRBD1 or TRBD2 (7 bases each). The sequenced sample was PBMCs, obtained 45 days after the first yellow fever vaccination. The clonotype originates from a young man who received the YFV17D yellow fever vaccine. CDR3: CASSQAWGGGYTQYF. Written as DNA, the CDR3 is TGTGCCAGCAGCCAAGCGTGGGGAGGGGGCTATACGCAGTATTTT.